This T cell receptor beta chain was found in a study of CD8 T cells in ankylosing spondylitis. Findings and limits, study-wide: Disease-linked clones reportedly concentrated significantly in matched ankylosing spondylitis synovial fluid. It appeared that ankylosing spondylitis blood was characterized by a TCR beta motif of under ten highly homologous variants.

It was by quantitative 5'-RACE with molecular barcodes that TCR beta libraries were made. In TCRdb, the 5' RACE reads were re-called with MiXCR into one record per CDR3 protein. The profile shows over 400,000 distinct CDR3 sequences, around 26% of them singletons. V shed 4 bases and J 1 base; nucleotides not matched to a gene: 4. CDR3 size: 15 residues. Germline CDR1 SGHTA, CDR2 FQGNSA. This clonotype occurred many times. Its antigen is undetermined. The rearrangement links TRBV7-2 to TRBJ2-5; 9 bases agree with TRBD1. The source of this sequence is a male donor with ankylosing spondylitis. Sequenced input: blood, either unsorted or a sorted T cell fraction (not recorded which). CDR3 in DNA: TGTGCCAGCAGCTCCCAGGACAGGGGCCAAGAGACCCAGTACTTC. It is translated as CASSSQDRGQETQYF.